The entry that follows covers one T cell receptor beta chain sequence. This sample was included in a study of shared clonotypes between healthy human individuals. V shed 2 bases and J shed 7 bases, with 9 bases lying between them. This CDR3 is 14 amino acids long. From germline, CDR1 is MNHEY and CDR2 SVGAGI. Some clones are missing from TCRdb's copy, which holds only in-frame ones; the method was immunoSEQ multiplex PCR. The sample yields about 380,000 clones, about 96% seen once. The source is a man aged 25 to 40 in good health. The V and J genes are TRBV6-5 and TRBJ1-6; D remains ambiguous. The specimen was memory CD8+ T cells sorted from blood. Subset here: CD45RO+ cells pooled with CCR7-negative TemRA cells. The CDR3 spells CASSYGVLNSPLHF. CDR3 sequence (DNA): TGTGCCAGCAGTTACGGTGTATTAAATTCACCCCTCCACTTT.